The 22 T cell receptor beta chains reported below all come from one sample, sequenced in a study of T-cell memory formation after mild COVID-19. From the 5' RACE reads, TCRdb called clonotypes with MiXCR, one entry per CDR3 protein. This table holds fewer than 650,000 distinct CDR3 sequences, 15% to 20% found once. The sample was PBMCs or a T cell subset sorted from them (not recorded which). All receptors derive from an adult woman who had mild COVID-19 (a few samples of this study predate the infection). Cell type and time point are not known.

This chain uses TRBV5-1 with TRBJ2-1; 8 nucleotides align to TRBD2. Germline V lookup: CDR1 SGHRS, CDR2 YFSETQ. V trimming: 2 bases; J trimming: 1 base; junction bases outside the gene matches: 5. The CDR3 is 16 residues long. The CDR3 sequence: CASSFRGGVSYNEQFF. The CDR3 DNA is TGCGCCAGCAGCTTCCGGGGGGGCGTATCCTACAATGAGCAGTTCTTC. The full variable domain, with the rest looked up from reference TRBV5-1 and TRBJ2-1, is KAGVTQTPRYLIKTRGQQVTLSCSPISGHRSVSWYQQTPGQGLQFLFEYFSETQRNKGNFPGRFSGRQFSNSRSEMNVSTLELGDSALYLCASSFRGGVSYNEQFFGPGTRLTVL.

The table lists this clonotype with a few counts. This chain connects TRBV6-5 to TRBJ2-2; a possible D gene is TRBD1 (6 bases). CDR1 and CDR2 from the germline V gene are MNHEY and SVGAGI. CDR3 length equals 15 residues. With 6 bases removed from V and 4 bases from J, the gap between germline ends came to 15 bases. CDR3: CASRLQGEITGELFF. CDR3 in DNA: TGTGCCAGCAGACTACAGGGTGAAATCACCGGGGAGCTGTTTTTT.

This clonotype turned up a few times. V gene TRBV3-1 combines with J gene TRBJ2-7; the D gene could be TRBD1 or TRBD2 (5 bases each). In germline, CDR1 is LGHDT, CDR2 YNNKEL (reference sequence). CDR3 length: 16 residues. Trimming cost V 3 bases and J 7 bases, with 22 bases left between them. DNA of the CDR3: TGTGCCAGCAGCCACCCCCGGGCAGGGAAAACGGGGGAGCAGTACTTC. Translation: CASSHPRAGKTGEQYF.

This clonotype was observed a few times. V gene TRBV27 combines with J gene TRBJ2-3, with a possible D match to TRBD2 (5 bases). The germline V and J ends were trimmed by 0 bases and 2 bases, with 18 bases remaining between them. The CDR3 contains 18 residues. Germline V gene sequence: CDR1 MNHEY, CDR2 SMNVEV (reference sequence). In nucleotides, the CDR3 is TGTGCCAGCAGTTTATCGCCGACTCCCTCGGGGATCACAGATACGCAGTATTTT. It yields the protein CASSLSPTPSGITDTQYF.

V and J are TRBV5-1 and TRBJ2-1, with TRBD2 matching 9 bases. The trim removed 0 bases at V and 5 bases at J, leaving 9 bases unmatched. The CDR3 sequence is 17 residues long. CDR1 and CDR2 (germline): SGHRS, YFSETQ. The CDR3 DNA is TGCGCCAGCAGCTTGGCCCCCCTAGCGGGACCAAACAATGAGCAGTTCTTC. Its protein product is CASSLAPLAGPNNEQFF.

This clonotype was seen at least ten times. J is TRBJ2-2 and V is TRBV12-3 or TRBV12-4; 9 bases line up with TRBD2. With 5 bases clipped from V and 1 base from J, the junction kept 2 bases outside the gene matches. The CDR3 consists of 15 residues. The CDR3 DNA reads TGTGCCAGCAGTCGAGCGGGGGGGAACACCGGGGAGCTGTTTTTT. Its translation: CASSRAGGNTGELFF.

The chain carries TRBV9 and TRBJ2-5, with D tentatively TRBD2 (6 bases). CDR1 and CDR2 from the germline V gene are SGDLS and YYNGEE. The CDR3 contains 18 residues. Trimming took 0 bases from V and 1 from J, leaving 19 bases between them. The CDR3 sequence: CASSVGVWRDSFQETQYF. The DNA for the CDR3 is TGTGCCAGCAGCGTAGGGGTTTGGCGGGACTCGTTCCAAGAGACCCAGTACTTC.

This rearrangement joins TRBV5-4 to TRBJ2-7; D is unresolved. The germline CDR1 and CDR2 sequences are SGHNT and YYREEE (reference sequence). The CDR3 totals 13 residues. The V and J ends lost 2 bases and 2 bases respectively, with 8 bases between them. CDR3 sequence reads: CASSLIDTYEQYF. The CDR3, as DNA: TGTGCCAGCAGCTTAATAGATACCTACGAGCAGTACTTC.

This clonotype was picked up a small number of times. The DNA for the CDR3 is TGTGCCAGCTCACCAGGGGTACCCCAGTCATACAATGAGCAGTTCTTC. Protein: CASSPGVPQSYNEQFF. This chain joins TRBV18 and TRBJ2-1, with no clear D. Germline CDR1 reads KGHSH; CDR2 reads LQKENI. The CDR3 consists of 16 residues. V shed 2 bases and J shed 4 bases, with 15 bases lying between them.

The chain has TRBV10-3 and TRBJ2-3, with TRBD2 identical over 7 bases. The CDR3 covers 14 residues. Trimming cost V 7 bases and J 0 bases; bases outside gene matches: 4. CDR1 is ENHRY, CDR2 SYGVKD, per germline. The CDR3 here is CAIKGEGSTDTQYF. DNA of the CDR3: TGTGCCATCAAAGGGGAGGGCAGCACAGATACGCAGTATTTT.

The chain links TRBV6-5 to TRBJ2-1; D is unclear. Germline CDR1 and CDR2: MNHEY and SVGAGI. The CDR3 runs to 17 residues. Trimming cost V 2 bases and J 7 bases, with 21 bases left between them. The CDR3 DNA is TGTGCCAGCAGTTACCTGTCCCGGTTATCGAAGGGTAATGAGCAGTTCTTC. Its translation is CASSYLSRLSKGNEQFF.

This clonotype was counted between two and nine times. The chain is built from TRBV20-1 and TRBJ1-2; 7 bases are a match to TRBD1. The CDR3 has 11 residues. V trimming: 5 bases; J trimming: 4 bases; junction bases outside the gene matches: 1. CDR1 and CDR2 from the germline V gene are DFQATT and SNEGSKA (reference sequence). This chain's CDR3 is CSADRVYGYTF. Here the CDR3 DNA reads TGCAGTGCTGACAGGGTCTATGGCTACACCTTC.

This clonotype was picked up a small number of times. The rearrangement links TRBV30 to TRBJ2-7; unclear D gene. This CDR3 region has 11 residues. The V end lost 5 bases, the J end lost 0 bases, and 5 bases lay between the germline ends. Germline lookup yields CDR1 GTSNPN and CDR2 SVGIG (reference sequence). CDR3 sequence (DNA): TGTGCCTGGGCGGACTCCTACGAGCAGTACTTC. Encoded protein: CAWADSYEQYF.

The CDR3 sequence is CSVKELTVYEQYF. The CDR3 DNA reads as TGCAGTGTCAAAGAGCTGACCGTCTACGAGCAGTACTTC. The chain employs TRBV20-1 and TRBJ2-7, with D hard to call. The CDR3 totals 13 residues. With 7 bases removed from V and 3 bases from J, the gap between germline ends came to 16 bases. Germline V gene lookup returns CDR1 DFQATT and CDR2 SNEGSKA (reference sequence).

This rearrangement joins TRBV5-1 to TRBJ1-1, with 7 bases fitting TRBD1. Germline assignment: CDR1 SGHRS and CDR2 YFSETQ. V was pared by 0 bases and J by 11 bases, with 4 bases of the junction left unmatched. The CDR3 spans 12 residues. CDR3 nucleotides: TGCGCCAGCAGCTTGGAGGGACAGAGCGCTTTCTTT. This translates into CASSLEGQSAFF.

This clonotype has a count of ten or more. The CDR3 bases are TGTGCCAGCAGCGTAGCTGGGACTAGCGGGGGAGATACGCAGTATTTT. Its protein is CASSVAGTSGGDTQYF. The rearrangement joins TRBV9 to TRBJ2-3, with 14 bases that match TRBD2. With 0 bases clipped from V and 5 bases from J, the junction kept 2 bases outside the gene matches. This CDR3 has 16 residues. The germline V gene has CDR1 SGDLS and CDR2 YYNGEE.

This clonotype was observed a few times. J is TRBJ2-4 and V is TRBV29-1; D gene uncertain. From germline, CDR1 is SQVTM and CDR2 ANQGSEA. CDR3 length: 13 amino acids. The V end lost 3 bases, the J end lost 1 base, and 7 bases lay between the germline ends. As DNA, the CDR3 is TGCAGCGTTGAGCCACCGGCCAAAAACATTCAGTACTTC. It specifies CSVEPPAKNIQYF.

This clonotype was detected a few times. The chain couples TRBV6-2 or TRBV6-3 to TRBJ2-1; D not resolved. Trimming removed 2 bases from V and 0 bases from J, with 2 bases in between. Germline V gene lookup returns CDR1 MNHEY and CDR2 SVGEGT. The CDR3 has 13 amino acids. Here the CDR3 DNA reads TGTGCCAGCAGTTACGCCTCCTACAATGAGCAGTTCTTC. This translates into CASSYASYNEQFF.

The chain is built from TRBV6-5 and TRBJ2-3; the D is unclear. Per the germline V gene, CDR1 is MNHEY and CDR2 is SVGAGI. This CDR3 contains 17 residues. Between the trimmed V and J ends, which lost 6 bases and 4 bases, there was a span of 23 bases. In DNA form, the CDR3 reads TGTGCCAGCAGCATCCGGGCCTCTACTTTTTCCCCAGATACGCAGTATTTT. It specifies CASSIRASTFSPDTQYF.

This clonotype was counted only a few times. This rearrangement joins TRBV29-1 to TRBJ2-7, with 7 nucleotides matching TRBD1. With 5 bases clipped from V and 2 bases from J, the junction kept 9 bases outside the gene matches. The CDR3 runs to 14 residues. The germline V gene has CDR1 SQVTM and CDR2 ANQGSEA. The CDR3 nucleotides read TGCAGCGTTCCTACCGGGACAGCCCCCTACGAGCAGTACTTC. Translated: CSVPTGTAPYEQYF.

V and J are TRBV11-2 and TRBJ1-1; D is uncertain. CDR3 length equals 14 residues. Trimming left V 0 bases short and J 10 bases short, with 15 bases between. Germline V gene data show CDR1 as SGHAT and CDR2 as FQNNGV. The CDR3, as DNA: TGTGCCAGCAGCTTAGATGTCCCAAATCCCGGAGCTTTCTTT. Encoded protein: CASSLDVPNPGAFF.

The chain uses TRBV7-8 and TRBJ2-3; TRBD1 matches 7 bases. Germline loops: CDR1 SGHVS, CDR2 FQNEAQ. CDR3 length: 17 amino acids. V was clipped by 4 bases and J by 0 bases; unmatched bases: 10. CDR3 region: CASSSLQGKKSTDTQYF. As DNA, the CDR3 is TGTGCCAGCAGCTCGCTACAGGGGAAGAAGAGCACAGATACGCAGTATTTT.